These 14 T cell receptor beta chains originate from one sample sequenced in a study of T-cell memory formation after mild COVID-19. MiXCR, run by TCRdb on the 5' RACE reads, gives a single entry per CDR3 protein. The repertoire includes about 610,000 distinct CDR3 sequences, approximately 15% of them detected once, and approximately 8.1% sits in the top ten. Input material: PBMCs or a T cell subset sorted from them (not recorded which). The source is an adult woman who had mild COVID-19 (a few samples of this study predate the infection). Cell type and time point are not known.

The V call is TRBV20-1, the J call TRBJ2-5; D call uncertain. The CDR3 totals 14 residues. The V end lost 3 bases, the J end lost 5 bases, and 16 bases lay between the germline ends. In germline, CDR1 is DFQATT, CDR2 SNEGSKA (reference sequence). CDR3: CSARGRVIGETQYF. In DNA, the CDR3 is TGCAGTGCTAGGGGTCGGGTCATTGGGGAGACCCAGTACTTC.

The chain uses TRBV16 and TRBJ1-2; D ambiguous. This CDR3 has 15 amino acids. V dropped 1 base and J dropped 4 bases, with 13 bases sitting between them. Germline-derived CDR1 and CDR2 are KGHSY and FQNENV. CDR3 nucleotides: TGTGCCAGCAGCCAATTTAAGGCAGTTTCCTATGGCTACACCTTC. It specifies CASSQFKAVSYGYTF.

The chain couples TRBV6-1 to TRBJ1-5, with TRBD1 as a possible D gene (5 bases). Trimming pared 8 bases from V and 3 bases from J, leaving 17 bases between. This CDR3 comprises 15 residues. CDR1 and CDR2 (germline): MNHNS, SASEGT. For the CDR3, the DNA is TGTGCCAGCCGCCGCATGGCAGGGCCCAATCAGCCCCAGCATTTT. It translates to CASRRMAGPNQPQHF.

In this sample, this clonotype turned up a few times. This rearrangement joins TRBV7-2 to TRBJ2-1; no definite D call. V lost 2 bases and J 10 bases, leaving 6 bases between the germline ends. Germline V lookup: CDR1 SGHTA, CDR2 FQGNSA. The CDR3 extends over 11 amino acids. This CDR3 is CASSLFGEQFF. Written as DNA, the CDR3 is TGTGCCAGCAGCTTATTCGGGGAGCAGTTCTTC.

The chain carries TRBV9 and TRBJ2-7; the D call may be TRBD1 or TRBD2 (5 bases each). The CDR3 covers 14 residues. The V gene's germline CDR1 is SGDLS and CDR2 YYNGEE. Trimming stripped 1 base from V and 1 base from J, with 9 bases between. CDR3 in amino acids: CASSVWDGSYEQYF. The CDR3 DNA is TGTGCCAGCAGCGTATGGGACGGGTCCTACGAGCAGTACTTC.

Here the CDR3 reads CASSDPGGGTGELFF. Written as DNA, the CDR3 is TGTGCCAGCAGTGATCCGGGGGGAGGCACCGGGGAGCTGTTTTTT. V usage is TRBV6-1 and J usage is TRBJ2-2; 7 bases map to TRBD2. The CDR3 has 15 residues. In germline, CDR1 is MNHNS, CDR2 SASEGT. Trimming cost V 3 bases and J 4 bases; bases outside gene matches: 5.

This rearrangement joins TRBV6-5 to TRBJ2-3, with D maybe TRBD1 (5 bases). With 0 bases removed from V and 0 bases from J, the gap between germline ends came to 16 bases. This CDR3 has 18 residues. From germline, CDR1 is MNHEY and CDR2 SVGAGI. CDR3 loop: CASSYSKGAPASTDTQYF. In DNA, the CDR3 is TGTGCCAGCAGTTACTCGAAAGGGGCCCCAGCCAGCACAGATACGCAGTATTTT.

This clonotype was counted between two and nine times. The J gene is TRBJ2-7, the V gene TRBV15; possibly TRBD1 for D (6 bases). Germline CDR1 reads LNHNV; CDR2 reads YYDKDF (reference sequence). Trimming shortened V by 0 bases and J by 3 bases, and 9 bases separated the two germline ends. CDR3 length: 14 residues. In DNA, the CDR3 is TGTGCCACCAGCAGAGACCGGGACAACTACGAGCAGTACTTC. This gives the protein CATSRDRDNYEQYF.

The rearrangement uses TRBV24-1 and TRBJ2-2; 10 bases map to TRBD2. Germline-derived CDR1 and CDR2 are KGHDR and SFDVKD. The junction had 9 bases not matched to a gene; V was cut back by 2 bases and J by 1 base. The CDR3 has 19 residues. CDR3 in DNA: TGTGCCACCAGTGATTCCGGACTAGCGGATATACAGAACACCGGGGAGCTGTTTTTT. It translates to CATSDSGLADIQNTGELFF.

This clonotype was found a few times. V and J are TRBV20-1 and TRBJ2-7; 10 positions agree with TRBD1. The V gene end was trimmed by 3 bases and the J gene end by 5 bases; junction bases not matched to a gene: 7. The germline V gene has CDR1 DFQATT and CDR2 SNEGSKA (reference sequence). This CDR3 spans 14 amino acids. CDR3 residues: CSARWDRGFHEQYF. DNA of the CDR3: TGCAGTGCTAGGTGGGACAGGGGTTTCCACGAGCAGTACTTC.

This clonotype was seen a few times. V gene TRBV25-1 combines with J gene TRBJ2-1; 11 nucleotides align to TRBD2. Germline V gene data show CDR1 as MGHDK and CDR2 as SYGVNS. Losses at the gene ends were 3 bases for V and 8 bases for J; bases not matched to a gene: 6. This CDR3 has 15 residues. The CDR3 region has the DNA TGTGCCAGCAGTGAGGCACTAGCGGGAGTGGATGAGCAGTTCTTC. It codes for CASSEALAGVDEQFF.

This sequence joins TRBV24-1 and TRBJ2-3, with D unclear. Trimming removed 4 bases at V and 3 bases at J, with 10 bases between. CDR3 length: 14 residues. Per the germline V gene, CDR1 is KGHDR and CDR2 is SFDVKD. CDR3 sequence: CATSERIKTDTQYF. The DNA for the CDR3 is TGTGCCACCAGTGAGCGGATCAAAACAGATACGCAGTATTTT.

This chain joins TRBV7-3 and TRBJ2-7; D tentatively reads TRBD1 or TRBD2 (6 bases each). V was cut by 2 bases and J by 2 bases, with 13 bases left in between. The germline V gene encodes CDR1 SGHTA and CDR2 FQGTGA. The CDR3 totals 15 residues. CDR3 loop: CASSLHPGGAYEQYF. CDR3 sequence (DNA): TGTGCCAGCAGCTTACATCCCGGGGGCGCCTACGAGCAGTACTTC.

The chain uses TRBV10-3 and TRBJ2-2; 10 nucleotides align to TRBD2. The V gene's germline CDR1 is ENHRY and CDR2 SYGVKD. This CDR3 spans 16 amino acids. Trimming took 7 bases from V and 4 from J; bases not matched to a gene: 9. CDR3 DNA: TGTGCCATCATGGAGTTTAGCGGGAGGCTCACCGGGGAGCTGTTTTTT. This translates into CAIMEFSGRLTGELFF.